This entry concerns a single T cell receptor (beta chain). The sample belongs to a study of T cell responses to AZD1222 COVID-19 vaccine. This CDR3 spans 14 amino acids. Trimming took off 0 bases at V and 2 bases at J, with 9 bases between the two ends. The germline V gene encodes CDR1 SGDLS and CDR2 YYNGEE. Profiled with immunoSEQ multiplex PCR; TCRdb holds only in-frame clones, not every one. The sample holds 150,000 or so clones; roughly 88% are singletons and the top ten take roughly 3.5%. This TCR was sampled from an adult in good health. This material consisted of peripheral blood, taken on day 0 of MenACWY control vaccination. This chain joins TRBV9 and TRBJ2-7; no definite D call. The CDR3 coding sequence is TGTGCCAGCAGCGTAGGTCCGGCCCCCTACGAGCAGTACTTC. Amino acids: CASSVGPAPYEQYF.